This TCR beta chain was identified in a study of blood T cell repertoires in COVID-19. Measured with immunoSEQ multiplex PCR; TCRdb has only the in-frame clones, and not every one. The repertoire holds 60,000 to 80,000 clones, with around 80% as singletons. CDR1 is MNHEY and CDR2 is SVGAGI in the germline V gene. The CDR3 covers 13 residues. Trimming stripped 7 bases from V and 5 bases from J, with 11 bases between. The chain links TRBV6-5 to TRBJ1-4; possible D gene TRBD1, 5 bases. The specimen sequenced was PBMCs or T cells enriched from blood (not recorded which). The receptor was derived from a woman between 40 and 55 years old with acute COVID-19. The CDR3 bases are TGTGCCAGCATAAGACAGATGAATGAAAAACTGTTTTTT. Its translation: CASIRQMNEKLFF.